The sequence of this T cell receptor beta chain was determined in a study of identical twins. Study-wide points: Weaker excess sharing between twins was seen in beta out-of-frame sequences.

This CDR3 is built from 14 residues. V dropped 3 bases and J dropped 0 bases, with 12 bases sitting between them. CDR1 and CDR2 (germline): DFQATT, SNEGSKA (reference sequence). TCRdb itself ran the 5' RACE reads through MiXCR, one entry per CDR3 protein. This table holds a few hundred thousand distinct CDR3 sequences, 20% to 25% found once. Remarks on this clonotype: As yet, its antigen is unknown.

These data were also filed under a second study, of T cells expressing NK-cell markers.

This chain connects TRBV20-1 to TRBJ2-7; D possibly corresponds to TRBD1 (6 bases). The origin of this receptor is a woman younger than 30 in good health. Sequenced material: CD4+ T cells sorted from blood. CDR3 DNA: TGCAGTGCTAGTGGCGCCAGGGGCTCCTACGAGCAGTACTTC. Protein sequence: CSASGARGSYEQYF.